This T cell receptor (beta chain) came from a study of Tregs in tolerant kidney transplant recipients. Trimming at V came to 5 bases and at J to 10 bases, leaving 2 bases not matched to a gene. Germline V lookup: CDR1 GTSNPN, CDR2 SVGIG (reference sequence). This CDR3 has 12 residues. TCRdb's table, derived via immunoSEQ multiplex PCR, lists solely in-frame clones and lacks some. This sample has about 83,000 clones, with 95% to 98% found just once. Thawed PBMCs were FACS-sorted into unstimulated CD4+CD25+CD127- regulatory T cells, CD4+CD25- non-regulatory cells, CD4 and CD8 cells. The TCR sequence derives from a human donor who received a combined kidney and bone marrow transplant. Sequences were derived from CD4+ T cells from blood, sampled before the transplant. The chain recombines TRBV30 with TRBJ1-6, with 10 bases fitting TRBD1. CDR3: CAWGTGDSPLHF. The CDR3 DNA is TGTGCCTGGGGGACAGGGGACTCACCCCTCCACTTT.